The next 28 T cell receptor beta chains were all read from a single sample in a study of blood T cells in healthy people across ages. It was with a sample-barcoded 5' primer and a J-beta primer mix that a second PCR of roughly 7 to 11 cycles was run. TCRdb reprocessed the 5' RACE reads with MiXCR, giving one entry per CDR3 protein. The repertoire holds some 1.4 million distinct CDR3 sequences, with 42% as singletons. The sequenced sample was blood. These TCRs come from a woman aged 18 to 35 in good health.

The rearrangement uses TRBV27 and TRBJ2-3; D tentatively reads TRBD1 or TRBD2 (6 bases each). The CDR3 loop spans 16 amino acids. V was trimmed by 4 bases and J by 0 bases, leaving 14 bases between them. Germline lookup yields CDR1 MNHEY and CDR2 SMNVEV (reference sequence). The CDR3 bases are TGTGCCAGCAGTTCGGGGGCTGGGACAAGCACAGATACGCAGTATTTT. It yields the protein CASSSGAGTSTDTQYF.

The rearrangement joins TRBV27 to TRBJ2-7; possibly TRBD2 for D (7 bases). Germline-derived CDR1 and CDR2 are MNHEY and SMNVEV (reference sequence). This CDR3 spans 15 amino acids. Deletions cut 7 bases from V and 1 base from J, with 17 bases between. The CDR3 nucleotides read TGTGCCAGCACCGGGGGGCCGGGCGGATCCTACGAGCAGTACTTC. Residues: CASTGGPGGSYEQYF.

V usage is TRBV4-2 and J usage is TRBJ2-5; D might be TRBD2 (6 bases). Trimming pared 1 base from V and 11 bases from J, leaving 23 bases between. Germline-derived CDR1 and CDR2 are LGHNA and YNFKEQ. The CDR3 loop spans 16 amino acids. CDR3 sequence reads: CASSQGWGGVKEEQYF. CDR3 sequence (DNA): TGTGCCAGCAGCCAAGGGTGGGGAGGTGTTAAGGAGGAGCAGTACTTC.

J is TRBJ2-7 and V is TRBV4-1; unclear D gene. The V and J ends lost 1 base and 6 bases respectively, with 10 bases between them. CDR1 and CDR2 (germline): MGHRA, YSYEKL. This CDR3 has 13 residues. The CDR3 region has the DNA TGCGCCAGCAGCCAAGGTAGCAAGGCCGAGCAGTACTTC. Protein sequence: CASSQGSKAEQYF.

The chain is built from TRBV29-1 and TRBJ1-2; D unresolved. The CDR3 is made up of 10 amino acids. The V gene lost 4 bases and the J gene lost 6 bases, with 6 bases spanning the gap. In germline, CDR1 is SQVTM, CDR2 ANQGSEA. For the CDR3, the DNA is TGCAGCGTTGCCCAGAATGGCTACACCTTC. Protein sequence: CSVAQNGYTF.

This clonotype appeared a few times. The gene calls are TRBV16 and TRBJ2-3; D possibly matches TRBD1 or TRBD2 (5 bases each). Trimming pared 4 bases from V and 7 bases from J, leaving 15 bases between. Germline V gene lookup returns CDR1 KGHSY and CDR2 FQNENV. The CDR3 has 14 amino acids. The CDR3 protein is CASSPSDGTHTQYF. In DNA, the CDR3 is TGTGCCAGCAGCCCAAGTGATGGGACCCATACGCAGTATTTT. The full variable domain, completed using reference TRBV16 and TRBJ2-3, is GEEVAQTPKHLVRGEGQKAKLYCAPIKGHSYVFWYQQVLKNEFKFLISFQNENVFDETGMPKERFSAKCLPNSPCSLEIQATKLEDSAVYFCASSPSDGTHTQYFGPGTRLTVL.

The rearrangement joins TRBV28 to TRBJ2-4; either TRBD1 or TRBD2 may supply D (5 bases each). The DNA end is more similar to TRBJ2-7, so the J call may be wrong. The CDR3 spans 15 residues. Germline loops: CDR1 MDHEN, CDR2 SYDVKM. For the CDR3, the DNA is TGTGCCAGCAGAACCCAAGGGACGGTAGCCTACGAGCAGTACTTC. Amino acid sequence: CASRTQGTVAYEQYF.

In its sample, this clonotype was seen a few times. The rearrangement joins TRBV5-1 to TRBJ2-6; no firm D call. The CDR3 consists of 17 residues. CDR1 is SGHRS and CDR2 is YFSETQ in the germline V gene. V dropped 1 base and J dropped 0 bases, with 11 bases sitting between them. The CDR3 DNA is TGCGCCAGCAGCTTGCCAGGTTCCATCTCTGGGGCCAACGTCCTGACTTTC. Its protein is CASSLPGSISGANVLTF. Full variable domain (outside the CDR3, taken from reference TRBV5-1 and TRBJ2-6): KAGVTQTPRYLIKTRGQQVTLSCSPISGHRSVSWYQQTPGQGLQFLFEYFSETQRNKGNFPGRFSGRQFSNSRSEMNVSTLELGDSALYLCASSLPGSISGANVLTFGAGSRLTVL.

The V gene is TRBV9, the J gene TRBJ2-3; 7 bases align to TRBD1. CDR3 size: 14 residues. With 0 bases clipped from V and 3 bases from J, the junction kept 1 base outside the gene matches. Per germline, CDR1 SGDLS and CDR2 YYNGEE. CDR3: CASSVEQGTDTQYF. DNA for the CDR3: TGTGCCAGCAGCGTAGAACAGGGGACAGATACGCAGTATTTT.

This rearrangement joins TRBV9 to TRBJ1-4; TRBD1 matches at 10 bases. V was clipped by 2 bases and J by 8 bases; unmatched bases: 3. Per the germline V gene, CDR1 is SGDLS and CDR2 is YYNGEE. CDR3 length equals 14 residues. The CDR3 protein is CASSVGTGEEKLFF. CDR3 sequence (DNA): TGTGCCAGCAGCGTTGGGACAGGGGAAGAAAAACTGTTTTTT.

The chain links TRBV20-1 to TRBJ2-2; D remains ambiguous. This CDR3 spans 12 amino acids. Trimming shortened V by 6 bases and J by 5 bases, and 10 bases separated the two germline ends. Germline values: CDR1 DFQATT, CDR2 SNEGSKA (reference sequence). The CDR3 nucleotides are TGCAGTGCCGGTCAAGGGACCGGGGAGCTGTTTTTT. This sequence encodes CSAGQGTGELFF.

This clonotype was observed a handful of times. The rearrangement uses TRBV28 and TRBJ2-3; D might be TRBD1 (5 bases). Trimming left V 3 bases short and J 7 bases short, with 14 bases between. The CDR3 runs 14 residues. Germline V CDR1 and CDR2: MDHEN, SYDVKM. As DNA, the CDR3 is TGTGCCAGCAGTTTCCTAGGGGAAGGAAATACGCAGTATTTT. Residues: CASSFLGEGNTQYF.

The chain employs TRBV5-1 and TRBJ1-1; 12 nucleotides agree with TRBD1. The CDR3 has 19 amino acids. CDR1 is SGHRS and CDR2 is YFSETQ in the germline V gene. J was trimmed by 0 bases and V by 3 bases; bases with no gene match: 12. This chain's CDR3 is CASSSGTGGRRSMNTEAFF. The DNA of the CDR3 is TGCGCCAGCAGCTCCGGGACAGGGGGCCGTCGGAGCATGAACACTGAAGCTTTCTTT.

In DNA form, the CDR3 reads TGTGCCATCAGTGAGGCGGGACTACTAGAAGAGACCCAGTACTTC. Its translation is CAISEAGLLEETQYF. The chain couples TRBV10-3 to TRBJ2-5; 7 bases map to TRBD2. The CDR3 runs to 15 residues. Trimming at V came to 2 bases and at J to 3 bases, leaving 6 bases not matched to a gene. CDR1 is ENHRY, CDR2 SYGVKD, per germline.

This clonotype was counted a few times. The chain uses TRBV6-5 and TRBJ2-5; no clear D gene. The CDR3 spans 14 residues. CDR1 is MNHEY, CDR2 SVGAGI, per germline. Trimming removed 0 bases at V and 5 bases at J, with 10 bases between. Here the CDR3 DNA reads TGTGCCAGCAGTTACTCTCGGCTCGCGGAGACCCAGTACTTC. This sequence encodes CASSYSRLAETQYF.

This clonotype appeared a few times. This rearrangement joins TRBV6-6 to TRBJ2-1; 9 bases are a match to TRBD1. Matching the DNA end better, TRBJ2-7 makes the J call doubtful. This CDR3 is built from 15 residues. Germline values: CDR1 MNHNY, CDR2 SVGAGI (reference sequence). The CDR3 nucleotides read TGTGCCAGCAGTTACTCCGGGACAGGGTACAATGAGCAGTACTTC. Protein product: CASSYSGTGYNEQYF.

The table lists this clonotype with a count of one. V and J are TRBV4-1 and TRBJ2-1; D remains unclear. Germline CDR1 MGHRA, CDR2 YSYEKL. This CDR3 comprises 16 residues. Trimming left V 1 base short and J 10 bases short, with 20 bases between. CDR3 residues: CASSQAVSLGTYEQFF. The DNA of the CDR3 is TGCGCCAGCAGCCAAGCTGTAAGCCTCGGAACCTACGAGCAGTTCTTC.

A note on this clonotype: Mismatch with germline at one junction end may stem from a read error. This chain connects TRBV7-9 to TRBJ1-2; 9 bases map to TRBD1. The germline gives CDR1 SEHNR, CDR2 FQNEAQ (reference sequence). There are 16 residues in the CDR3. The CDR3 region is CASSSSTGGIAYVYTF. DNA of the CDR3: TGTGCCAGCAGCTCGTCAACAGGGGGCATAGCCTATGTCTACACCTTC.

The chain recombines TRBV7-9 with TRBJ1-6; 9 bases fit TRBD1. J lost 10 bases, V lost 1 base, and 5 bases had no gene match. CDR3 length: 15 residues. In germline, CDR1 is SEHNR, CDR2 FQNEAQ (reference sequence). CDR3 DNA: TGTGCCAGCAGCTTAGGTACAGGGGGCTGGTCACCCCTCCACTTT. It is translated as CASSLGTGGWSPLHF. Full variable domain (outside the CDR3, taken from reference TRBV7-9 and TRBJ1-6): DTGVSQNPRHKITKRGQNVTFRCDPISEHNRLYWYRQTLGQGPEFLTYFQNEAQLEKSRLLSDRFSAERPKGSFSTLEIQRTEQGDSAMYLCASSLGTGGWSPLHFGNGTRLTVT.

The genes are TRBV27 and TRBJ1-5; tentatively, D is TRBD1 (6 bases). In germline, CDR1 is MNHEY, CDR2 SMNVEV (reference sequence). Trimming removed 5 bases at V and 6 bases at J, with 23 bases between. This CDR3 has 17 amino acids. The CDR3 coding sequence is TGTGCCAGCAGTCCTGGGACACCCCTTTCGAGGGGTCAGCCCCAGCATTTT. It translates to CASSPGTPLSRGQPQHF.

This clonotype was seen once. The genes are TRBV6-1 and TRBJ2-2; D unclear. Looked up from germline, CDR1 is MNHNS and CDR2 is SASEGT. The CDR3 runs 13 residues. Trimming took off 7 bases at V and 5 bases at J, with 11 bases between the two ends. The CDR3 bases are TGTGCCAGCATCTTAGACGCAACCGGGGAGCTGTTTTTT. Its translation is CASILDATGELFF.

V gene TRBV7-2 combines with J gene TRBJ2-3; 11 nucleotides agree with TRBD2. CDR3 length: 19 amino acids. The V gene's germline CDR1 is SGHTA and CDR2 FQGNSA. J gave up 1 base and V 2 bases, and 11 bases lay outside the gene matches. The CDR3 DNA follows: TGTGCCAGCAGCTTACGGAGAAAAGCTAGCGGGGGGCGCACAGATACGCAGTATTTT. This codes for CASSLRRKASGGRTDTQYF.

This clonotype was found a few times. The V call is TRBV12-3 or TRBV12-4, the J call TRBJ2-1; tentative D call: TRBD2 (5 bases). The V gene lost 4 bases and the J gene lost 12 bases, with 19 bases spanning the gap. This CDR3 is built from 14 residues. CDR3 sequence reads: CASSSERFLSGQFF. As DNA, the CDR3 is TGTGCCAGCAGTTCAGAGCGGTTCCTAAGCGGGCAGTTCTTC.

This clonotype was counted between two and nine times. This chain joins TRBV20-1 and TRBJ2-1; D gene ambiguous. V was shortened by 3 bases and J by 14 bases, with 8 bases between the two germline ends. The CDR3 is 9 amino acids. Looked up from germline, CDR1 is DFQATT and CDR2 is SNEGSKA (reference sequence). DNA for the CDR3: TGCAGTGCTAGTCAGAAGGAGTTCTTC. It specifies CSASQKEFF.

V and J are TRBV20-1 and TRBJ2-4, with D perhaps being TRBD1 or TRBD2 (5 bases each). The germline V and J ends were trimmed by 6 bases and 1 base, with 16 bases remaining between them. CDR1 is DFQATT, CDR2 SNEGSKA, per germline (reference sequence). The CDR3 has 15 amino acids. CDR3 DNA sequence: TGCAGTGCGGCACGGGGCGAGGGGGCCAAAAACATTCAGTACTTC. It codes for CSAARGEGAKNIQYF.

This sequence joins TRBV7-8 and TRBJ2-1; D possibly corresponds to TRBD2 (6 bases). The last part of the DNA fits TRBJ2-7 better; the J call may be wrong. There are 15 residues in the CDR3. Germline V gives CDR1 SGHVS, CDR2 FQNEAQ. The CDR3 protein is CASSFPGLNYNGQYF. For the CDR3, the DNA is TGTGCCAGCAGTTTTCCGGGACTCAACTACAATGGGCAGTACTTC.

This clonotype appeared a single time. Possible read error: a much larger clone is one base away. The chain joins TRBV6-6 to TRBJ2-7, with 8 nucleotides matching TRBD2. The germline gives CDR1 MNHNY, CDR2 SVGAGI (reference sequence). This CDR3 has 14 amino acids. The CDR3, as DNA: TGTGTCAGCAGTCCAACTAGCGGCCCCTACGAGCAGTACTTC. Protein sequence: CVSSPTSGPYEQYF.

The gene calls are TRBV12-3 or TRBV12-4 and TRBJ1-2; no definite D call. This CDR3 is 13 amino acids long. V gave up 2 bases and J gave up 8 bases, with 12 bases separating them. CDR3: CASSLSGPMGYTF. CDR3 DNA sequence: TGTGCCAGCAGTTTAAGCGGCCCGATGGGCTACACCTTC.